The next 5 T cell receptor beta chains were all read from a single sample in a study of cytomegalovirus exposure and HLA in healthy donors. 13 Jbeta primers and 60 Vbeta primers were used for the PCR. The table came from immunoSEQ multiplex PCR; TCRdb's copy has only in-frame clones and leaves some out. Of tens of thousands of clones listed, approximately 72% are singletons. Sequencing was performed on PBMCs. Every receptor here comes from a man between 50 and 59 years old in good health and CMV-seropositive.

The chain uses TRBV29-1 and TRBJ1-1; D is unclear. CDR1 is SQVTM, CDR2 ANQGSEA, per germline. Trimming removed 0 bases from V and 11 bases from J, with 10 bases in between. This CDR3 region has 11 residues. In DNA, the CDR3 is TGCAGCGTTGAAGAGGAGGTTAGGGCTTTCTTT. This encodes CSVEEEVRAFF.

In regard to this clone: The junction shows a germline mismatch at one end, possibly a read error. This chain connects TRBV30 to TRBJ1-1; no definite D call. The CDR3 covers 13 residues. CDR1 and CDR2 from the germline V gene are GTSNPN and SVGIG (reference sequence). The chain's CDR3 is CDWSLHGNTEAFF. CDR3 in DNA: TGTGACTGGAGTTTGCACGGGAACACTGAAGCTTTCTTT.

The CDR3 is CASSFAGGTDTQYF. The CDR3 DNA follows: TGTGCCAGCAGTTTTGCGGGGGGCACAGATACGCAGTATTTT. The chain recombines TRBV28 with TRBJ2-3; 7 bases map to TRBD2. Germline CDR1 MDHEN, CDR2 SYDVKM. The length of the CDR3 is 14 residues. J gave up 1 base and V 3 bases, and 1 base lay outside the gene matches.

The gene calls are TRBV29-1 and TRBJ2-3; D remains unclear. CDR1 and CDR2 (germline): SQVTM, ANQGSEA. Trimming removed 4 bases from V and 3 bases from J, with 8 bases in between. The CDR3 runs 12 residues. The CDR3: CSVVILTDTQYF. CDR3 in DNA: TGCAGCGTTGTAATTTTAACAGATACGCAGTATTTT.

This chain joins TRBV7-2 and TRBJ1-1; D remains unclear. The germline V gene has CDR1 SGHTA and CDR2 FQGNSA. This CDR3 spans 13 amino acids. V lost 1 base and J lost 8, with 11 bases in between. The CDR3 DNA follows: TGTGCCAGCAGCTTAGAGGAGGGTTGGGAAGCTTTCTTT. This gives the protein CASSLEEGWEAFF. Variable domain in full (rest from reference TRBV7-2 and TRBJ1-1): GAGVSQSPSNKVTEKGKDVELRCDPISGHTALYWYRQSLGQGLEFLIYFQGNSAPDKSGLPSDRFSAERTGGSVSTLTIQRTQQEDSAVYLCASSLEEGWEAFFGQGTRLTVV.